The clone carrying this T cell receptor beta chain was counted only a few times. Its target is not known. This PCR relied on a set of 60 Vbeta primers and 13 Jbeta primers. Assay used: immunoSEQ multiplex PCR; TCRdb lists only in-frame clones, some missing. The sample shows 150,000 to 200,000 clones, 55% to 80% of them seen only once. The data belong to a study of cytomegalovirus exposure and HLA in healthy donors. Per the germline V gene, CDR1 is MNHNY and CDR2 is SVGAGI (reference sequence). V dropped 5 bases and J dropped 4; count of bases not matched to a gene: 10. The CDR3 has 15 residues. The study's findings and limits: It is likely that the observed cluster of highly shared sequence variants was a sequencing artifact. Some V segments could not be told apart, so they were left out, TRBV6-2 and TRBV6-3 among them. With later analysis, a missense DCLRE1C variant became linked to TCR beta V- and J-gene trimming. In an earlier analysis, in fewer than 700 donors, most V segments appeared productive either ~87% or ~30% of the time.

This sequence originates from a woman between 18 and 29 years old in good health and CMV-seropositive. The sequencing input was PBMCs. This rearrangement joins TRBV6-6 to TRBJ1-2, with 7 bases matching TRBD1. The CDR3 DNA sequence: TGTGCCAGCAGTCAACCGGGACAGAGAGTCTATGGCTACACCTTC. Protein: CASSQPGQRVYGYTF.